Each of the 8 T cell receptor beta chains below was sequenced from the same sample in a study of blood T cell repertoires in COVID-19. Profiling relied on immunoSEQ multiplex PCR, and the TCRdb table lists in-frame clones only, not all of them. The data hold around 150,000 clones, with just under 95% observed a single time. Sequencing was performed on peripheral blood. The origin of the receptors is a woman between 50 and 59 years old with acute or convalescent COVID-19.

The chain has TRBV13 and TRBJ1-2; 9 bases fit TRBD1. The V gene's germline CDR1 is PRHDT and CDR2 FYEKMQ (reference sequence). With 3 bases clipped from V and 7 bases from J, the junction kept 6 bases outside the gene matches. CDR3 size: 14 residues. CDR3 nucleotides: TGTGCCAGCAGCTTCCGGGACAGGGATCTTGGCTACACCTTC. Translated: CASSFRDRDLGYTF.

The chain combines TRBV5-6 with TRBJ1-2; no definite D call. Between the trimmed V and J ends, which lost 5 bases and 2 bases, there was a span of 13 bases. CDR1 is SGHDT and CDR2 is YYEEEE in the germline V gene. The length of the CDR3 is 14 residues. CDR3 protein: CASSGMRANYGYTF. Written as DNA, the CDR3 is TGTGCCAGCAGTGGGATGAGGGCAAACTATGGCTACACCTTC.

This rearrangement joins TRBV6-6 to TRBJ2-2, with a weak D call TRBD1 (6 bases). V lost 0 bases to trimming and J lost 6 bases, with 11 bases between them. Per germline, CDR1 MNHNY and CDR2 SVGAGI (reference sequence). The CDR3 runs 15 residues. The CDR3 loop is CASSYSNGGSGELFF. The CDR3 DNA reads TGTGCCAGCAGTTACTCGAATGGGGGCTCCGGGGAGCTGTTTTTT.

The chain is built from TRBV7-8 and TRBJ2-1; TRBD1 agrees at 10 bases. The CDR3 extends over 16 amino acids. V trimming: 4 bases; J trimming: 10 bases; junction bases outside the gene matches: 13. CDR1 and CDR2 from the germline V gene are SGHVS and FQNEAQ. This CDR3 reads CASSSFWDRGAFEQFF. CDR3 sequence (DNA): TGTGCCAGCAGCTCTTTTTGGGACAGGGGTGCATTCGAGCAGTTCTTC.

This clone was detected once. The chain is built from TRBV6-4 and TRBJ2-2, with TRBD2 matching 10 bases. Germline V gives CDR1 MRHNA, CDR2 SNTAGT. The CDR3 extends over 16 amino acids. J was trimmed by 0 bases and V by 3 bases; bases with no gene match: 1. CDR3 in amino acids: CASSDTSGANTGELFF. In DNA form, the CDR3 reads TGTGCCAGCAGTGATACTAGCGGGGCGAACACCGGGGAGCTGTTTTTT.

This rearrangement joins TRBV7-8 to TRBJ2-7; 11 bases fit TRBD2. The CDR3 spans 16 residues. Germline CDR1 reads SGHVS; CDR2 reads FQNEAQ. Trimming removed 5 bases from V and 0 bases from J; junction bases left unmatched: 6. CDR3 in DNA: TGTGCCAGCAGCCTGGGACTAGCGGAAAGCTCCTACGAGCAGTACTTC. Protein product: CASSLGLAESSYEQYF.

The chain has TRBV4-2 and TRBJ1-2; no clear D gene. The V end was cut by 0 bases, the J end by 1 base, with 12 bases between. Germline loops: CDR1 LGHNA, CDR2 YNFKEQ. The CDR3 is 16 amino acids. The CDR3 loop is CASSQEVRSLNYGYTF. The DNA for the CDR3 is TGTGCCAGCAGCCAAGAAGTCCGGAGCCTTAACTATGGCTACACCTTC.

This chain joins TRBV7-3 and TRBJ2-5, with 15 bases lining up with TRBD2. The germline gives CDR1 SGHTA, CDR2 FQGTGA. This CDR3 has 16 residues. After removal of 2 bases from V and 4 bases from J, the junction contained 2 bases not matched to a gene. DNA of the CDR3: TGTGCCAGCAGCTTACCGGGACTAGCGGGAGGAGAGACCCAGTACTTC. It encodes CASSLPGLAGGETQYF.